The 17 T cell receptor beta chains listed next were all sequenced from one sample in a study of patients and donors after allogeneic stem cell transplantation. A single record per CDR3 protein comes from TCRdb applying MiXCR to the RT-PCR reads. Here the sample spans a few hundred thousand distinct CDR3 sequences, about 38% being singletons. The sample comprised blood, either unsorted or a sorted T cell fraction (not recorded which). These receptors all come from a human donor who was either an allogeneic HSCT recipient or a stem cell or donor lymphocyte infusion donor (not recorded which). It is not recorded whose cells these are; they may come from a transplant donor.

V gene TRBV4-1 combines with J gene TRBJ1-5; TRBD1 is a possible D gene (6 bases). Germline V gene data show CDR1 as MGHRA and CDR2 as YSYEKL. Trimming removed 0 bases at V and 3 bases at J, with 15 bases between. CDR3 size: 17 residues. The CDR3 reads CASSQDWGAEYNQPQHF. The CDR3 DNA sequence: TGCGCCAGCAGCCAAGATTGGGGGGCGGAGTACAATCAGCCCCAGCATTTT.

The chain joins TRBV7-2 to TRBJ2-3; D may be TRBD1 or TRBD2 (6 bases each). The length of the CDR3 is 17 residues. V was clipped by 4 bases and J by 0 bases, with 17 bases between them. Germline CDR1 SGHTA, CDR2 FQGNSA. DNA for the CDR3: TGTGCCAGCAGCTCTAGGAGAGCCGGGGGCAGCACAGATACGCAGTATTTT. Protein: CASSSRRAGGSTDTQYF.

Only a few counts were recorded for this clonotype. The chain carries TRBV10-3 and TRBJ1-3; D gene unclear. Germline assignment: CDR1 ENHRY and CDR2 SYGVKD. The germline V and J ends were trimmed by 3 bases and 4 bases, with 4 bases remaining between them. The CDR3 contains 12 residues. The CDR3 coding sequence is TGTGCCATCAGTGAATGGGGAAACACCATATATTTT. As protein: CAISEWGNTIYF.

V usage is TRBV29-1 and J usage is TRBJ2-3; no reliable D call. This CDR3 comprises 15 residues. Deletions cut 0 bases from V and 0 bases from J, with 10 bases between. The germline V gene has CDR1 SQVTM and CDR2 ANQGSEA. CDR3 amino acids: CSVEDPFTSTDTQYF. CDR3 bases: TGCAGCGTTGAAGACCCCTTCACTAGCACAGATACGCAGTATTTT.

The chain uses TRBV9 and TRBJ2-5, with 7 bases lining up with TRBD1. CDR3 length: 14 residues. CDR1 is SGDLS and CDR2 is YYNGEE in the germline V gene. J lost 7 bases, V lost 4 bases, and 10 bases had no gene match. CDR3 bases: TGTGCCAGCAGCCGTGCGTCCTCAGGGGGGACCCAGTACTTC. This encodes CASSRASSGGTQYF.

The chain combines TRBV2 with TRBJ2-1, with no clear D. The V end lost 0 bases, the J end lost 8 bases, and 5 bases lay between the germline ends. Germline V lookup: CDR1 SNHLY, CDR2 FYNNEI. This CDR3 has 12 residues. CDR3 nucleotide sequence: TGTGCCAGCAGTGAAGCATCAGATGAGCAGTTCTTC. Amino acid sequence: CASSEASDEQFF.

CDR3 sequence (DNA): TGCGCCAGCGGGATTGGAGGTTTCAATCGGGAAGGCTACACCTTC. Residues: CASGIGGFNREGYTF. The chain carries TRBV5-1 and TRBJ1-2, with no clear D. Germline-derived CDR1 and CDR2 are SGHRS and YFSETQ. This CDR3 spans 15 amino acids. V lost 7 bases and J 8 bases, leaving 24 bases between the germline ends.

The chain is built from TRBV19 and TRBJ2-1; D possibly corresponds to TRBD2 (5 bases). V was shortened by 4 bases and J by 0 bases, with 10 bases between the two germline ends. The germline CDR1 and CDR2 sequences are LNHDA and SQIVND (reference sequence). The CDR3 sequence is 15 residues long. The CDR3 loop reads CASSTDWSSYNEQFF. The CDR3 DNA is TGTGCCAGTAGTACGGACTGGAGCTCCTACAATGAGCAGTTCTTC.

The J gene is TRBJ2-2, the V gene TRBV10-3, with 7 bases identical to TRBD1. CDR1 ENHRY and CDR2 SYGVKD come from the germline V gene. This CDR3 is 14 amino acids long. Germline trimming cut 3 bases from V and 6 bases from J; bases unmatched to any gene: 4. CDR3 sequence reads: CAISDLRGSGELFF. As DNA, the CDR3 is TGTGCCATCAGTGACCTCAGGGGGTCCGGGGAGCTGTTTTTT.

This clonotype was seen a handful of times. CDR3 region: CASSLAPRDSPLHF. CDR3 DNA sequence: TGCGCCAGCAGCTTGGCCCCCAGGGATTCACCCCTCCACTTT. The V and J genes are TRBV5-1 and TRBJ1-6, with D possibly TRBD1 on 5 matching bases. The V and J ends lost 0 bases and 8 bases respectively, with 9 bases between them. CDR3 length equals 14 residues. Germline V CDR1 and CDR2: SGHRS, YFSETQ. Together with reference TRBV5-1 and TRBJ1-6, the CDR3 gives the full variable domain: KAGVTQTPRYLIKTRGQQVTLSCSPISGHRSVSWYQQTPGQGLQFLFEYFSETQRNKGNFPGRFSGRQFSNSRSEMNVSTLELGDSALYLCASSLAPRDSPLHFGNGTRLTVT.

The V gene is TRBV20-1, the J gene TRBJ1-2; D possibly corresponds to TRBD1 (5 bases). Germline CDR1 reads DFQATT; CDR2 reads SNEGSKA (reference sequence). With 0 bases removed from V and 4 bases from J, the gap between germline ends came to 12 bases. The CDR3 consists of 14 residues. The DNA of the CDR3 is TGCAGTGCTAGAGATCAGGGACGTATCTATGGCTACACCTTC. Residues: CSARDQGRIYGYTF.

This clonotype came up a few times. This chain's CDR3 is CSARDRHGGFGPQHF. The CDR3 DNA follows: TGCAGTGCTAGAGATCGGCACGGGGGGTTTGGGCCCCAGCATTTT. The chain has TRBV20-1 and TRBJ1-5; D may be TRBD1 (5 bases). The germline CDR1 and CDR2 sequences are DFQATT and SNEGSKA (reference sequence). The V and J ends lost 0 bases and 9 bases respectively, with 18 bases between them. The CDR3 is 15 residues long.

The rearrangement uses TRBV20-1 and TRBJ1-2; D gene ambiguous. V lost 6 bases and J lost 1, with 18 bases in between. CDR1 is DFQATT, CDR2 SNEGSKA, per germline (reference sequence). CDR3 length: 15 amino acids. DNA for the CDR3: TGCAGTGCCGTCAAAGACCGCCGGCTTAACTATGGCTACACCTTC. Encoded protein: CSAVKDRRLNYGYTF.

This clonotype appeared many times. This CDR3 is CSARSGTEAFF. The CDR3 coding sequence is TGCAGCGCTCGGAGTGGGACTGAAGCTTTCTTT. V and J are TRBV29-1 and TRBJ1-1, with D hard to call. Per germline, CDR1 SQVTM and CDR2 ANQGSEA. The CDR3 consists of 11 residues. The V end lost 7 bases, the J end lost 5 bases, and 11 bases lay between the germline ends.

The chain has TRBV12-3 or TRBV12-4 and TRBJ1-2; D ambiguous. Trimming removed 6 bases at V and 1 base at J, with 9 bases between. The CDR3 runs to 13 residues. In DNA, the CDR3 is TGTGCCAGCAGCGAACAAATTAACTATGGCTACACCTTC. This sequence encodes CASSEQINYGYTF.

The J gene is TRBJ1-5, the V gene TRBV20-1, with TRBD1 as a possible D gene (5 bases). CDR3 length equals 15 residues. From germline, CDR1 is DFQATT and CDR2 SNEGSKA (reference sequence). V was pared by 3 bases and J by 3 bases, with 15 bases between. CDR3 coding DNA: TGCAGTGCTAGTGGGCCGGGCAGGGACAATCAGCCCCAGCATTTT. Its translation is CSASGPGRDNQPQHF.

The chain recombines TRBV29-1 with TRBJ2-7; 10 nucleotides line up with TRBD1. Germline V gene data show CDR1 as SQVTM and CDR2 as ANQGSEA. The ends lost 5 bases at V and 3 bases at J; junction bases unmatched: 1. The CDR3 is 12 residues long. DNA for the CDR3: TGCAGCGTTCGGACAGGGGGCTACGAGCAGTACTTC. Translated, it gives CSVRTGGYEQYF.